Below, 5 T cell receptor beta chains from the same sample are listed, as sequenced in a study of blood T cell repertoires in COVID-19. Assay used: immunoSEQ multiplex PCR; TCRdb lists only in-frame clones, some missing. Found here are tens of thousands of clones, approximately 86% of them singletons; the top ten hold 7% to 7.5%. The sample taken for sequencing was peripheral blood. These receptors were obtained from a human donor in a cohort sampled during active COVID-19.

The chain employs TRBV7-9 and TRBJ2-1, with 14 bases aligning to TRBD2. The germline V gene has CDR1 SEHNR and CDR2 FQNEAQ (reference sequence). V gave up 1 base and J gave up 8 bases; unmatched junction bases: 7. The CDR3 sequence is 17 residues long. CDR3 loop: CASSLVWTSGRRDEQFF. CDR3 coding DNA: TGTGCCAGCAGCTTAGTATGGACTAGCGGGAGGAGGGATGAGCAGTTCTTC.

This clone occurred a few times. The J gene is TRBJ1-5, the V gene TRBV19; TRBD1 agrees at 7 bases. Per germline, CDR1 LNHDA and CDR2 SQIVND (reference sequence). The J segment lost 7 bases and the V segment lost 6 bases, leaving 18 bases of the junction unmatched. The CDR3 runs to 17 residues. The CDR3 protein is CASSTSEGGGVSQPQHF. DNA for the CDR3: TGTGCCAGTAGCACCTCGGAAGGAGGGGGCGTTAGCCAGCCCCAGCATTTT.

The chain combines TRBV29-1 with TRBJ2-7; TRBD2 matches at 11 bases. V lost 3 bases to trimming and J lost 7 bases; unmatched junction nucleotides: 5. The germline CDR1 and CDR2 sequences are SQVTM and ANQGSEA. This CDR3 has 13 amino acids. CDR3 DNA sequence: TGCAGCGTTGATACTAGCGGGAGAGGTGAGCAGTACTTC. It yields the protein CSVDTSGRGEQYF.

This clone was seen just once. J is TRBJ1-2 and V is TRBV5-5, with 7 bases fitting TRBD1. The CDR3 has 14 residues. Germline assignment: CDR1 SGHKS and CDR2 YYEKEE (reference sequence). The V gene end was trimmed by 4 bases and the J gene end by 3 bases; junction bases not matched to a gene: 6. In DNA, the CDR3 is TGTGCCAGCAGCCTATCGACAGGGCACTATGGCTACACCTTC. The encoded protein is CASSLSTGHYGYTF.

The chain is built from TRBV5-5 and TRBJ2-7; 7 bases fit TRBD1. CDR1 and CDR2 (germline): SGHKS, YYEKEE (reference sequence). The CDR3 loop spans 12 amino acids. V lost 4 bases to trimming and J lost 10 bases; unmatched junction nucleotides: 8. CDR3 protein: CASSTGTASQYF. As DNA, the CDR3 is TGTGCCAGCAGCACGGGGACAGCTTCCCAGTACTTC.